A selection of T cell receptor beta chains follows, all from one sample in a study of T cell changes during pregnancy in multiple sclerosis. The method was immunoSEQ multiplex PCR; TCRdb's version includes in-frame clones alone and lacks a portion of them. The data hold tens of thousands of clones, with about nine tenths observed a single time. The sequencing used peripheral blood, collected in the second trimester of pregnancy. The receptors stem from a female donor in good health, enrolled as a control in a pregnancy study. CDR3s leave out the opening cysteine and the closing phenylalanine or tryptophan.

j_call: TRBJ2-3
v_call: TRBV11-2
cdr3_aa: ASSLSRRRGSTDTQY

j_call: TRBJ2-6
v_call: TRBV28
cdr3_aa: ASSFGENGANVLT

j_call: TRBJ1-3
v_call: TRBV29-1
cdr3_aa: SVEVAAGNTIY

j_call: TRBJ1-1
v_call: TRBV4-1
cdr3_aa: ASSQGRALSAF

j_call: TRBJ2-2
v_call: TRBV10-2
cdr3_aa: ASSFSGGPTVGELF

j_call: TRBJ2-7
v_call: TRBV2
cdr3_aa: ASSTGTSGLLTKQY

j_call: TRBJ1-3
v_call: TRBV19
cdr3_aa: ASSIRTIGDTIY

j_call: TRBJ2-1
v_call: TRBV19
cdr3_aa: ASSSGQAPNNEQF

j_call: TRBJ1-5
v_call: TRBV7-2
cdr3_aa: ASSQRQGYQPQH

j_call: TRBJ1-6
v_call: TRBV30
cdr3_aa: AWSMGHGNSPLH

j_call: TRBJ2-7
v_call: TRBV29-1
cdr3_aa: SVGSEPYEQY

j_call: TRBJ1-5
v_call: TRBV7-9
cdr3_aa: ASSRDRGSGGNQPQH

j_call: TRBJ2-7
v_call: TRBV19
cdr3_aa: ASRGQGVLEQY

j_call: TRBJ2-6
v_call: TRBV7-3
cdr3_aa: ASSDRVSSGANVLT

j_call: TRBJ1-5
v_call: TRBV15
cdr3_aa: ATSRDSAGTHQPQH

j_call: TRBJ2-3
v_call: TRBV7-2
cdr3_aa: ASSGRGLREGVADTQY

j_call: TRBJ2-3
v_call: TRBV5-4
cdr3_aa: ASSRPSVGTGPDTQY